This passage covers 23 T cell receptor beta chains from one sample sequenced in a study of cytomegalovirus exposure and HLA in healthy donors (dated by TCRdb to the late 2010s). Receptors were amplified or captured by the immunoSEQ multiplex PCR assay. The multiplex PCR relied on a mix of 60 forward primers for TCR Vbeta segments and 13 reverse primers for TCR Jbeta segments. This is the immuneACCESS table as TCRdb keeps it, with only in-frame sequences that have V and J called. A part of the clones is gone; compared with another copy, unresolved V genes explain less than half, and the rest is unexplained. For this sample the table gives about 120,000 clones, of which roughly 70% were detected only once. The ten largest clones take up less than 3.5% of the sample. Sequencing was done on a sample of PBMCs. The source is a woman between 40 and 55 years old in good health and CMV-seropositive.

The chain couples TRBV7-6 to TRBJ2-7; 9 nucleotides line up with TRBD2. CDR1 and CDR2 (germline): SGHVS, FNYEAQ. The length of the CDR3 is 15 residues. V gave up 6 bases and J gave up 3 bases; unmatched junction bases: 9. The CDR3 protein is CASRLSGGTHYEQYF. The CDR3 DNA reads TGTGCCAGCAGGCTCAGCGGGGGGACCCACTACGAGCAGTACTTC. Drawing the rest from reference TRBV7-6 and TRBJ2-7, the complete variable domain is GAGVSQSPRYKVTKRGQDVALRCDPISGHVSLYWYRQALGQGPEFLTYFNYEAQQDKSGLPNDRFSAERPEGSISTLTIQRTEQRDSAMYRCASRLSGGTHYEQYFGPGTRLTVT.

The rearrangement joins TRBV4-2 to TRBJ1-4; TRBD1 is a possible D gene (5 bases). This CDR3 is built from 15 residues. Germline V CDR1 and CDR2: LGHNA, YNFKEQ. The germline V and J ends were trimmed by 0 bases and 8 bases, with 13 bases remaining between them. In DNA form, the CDR3 reads TGTGCCAGCAGCCAAGATCCGAGGACAAGCGAAAAACTGTTTTTT. This gives the protein CASSQDPRTSEKLFF.

The chain uses TRBV30 and TRBJ1-5; 8 positions agree with TRBD1. This CDR3 is built from 14 residues. With 1 base clipped from V and 7 bases from J, the junction kept 6 bases outside the gene matches. The germline V gene has CDR1 GTSNPN and CDR2 SVGIG (reference sequence). Written as DNA, the CDR3 is TGTGCCTGGAGTGCCGGACAGGGCATCCAGCCCCAGCATTTT. The encoded protein is CAWSAGQGIQPQHF.

V usage is TRBV30 and J usage is TRBJ2-2; tentative D call: TRBD1 (6 bases). V gave up 0 bases and J gave up 5 bases, with 13 bases separating them. Germline-derived CDR1 and CDR2 are GTSNPN and SVGIG (reference sequence). CDR3 length equals 15 residues. CDR3 protein: CAWSVTGTGTGELFF. As DNA, the CDR3 is TGTGCCTGGAGTGTTACAGGGACCGGTACCGGGGAGCTGTTTTTT.

The chain employs TRBV7-2 and TRBJ2-7, with TRBD1 matching over 10 bases. Per the germline V gene, CDR1 is SGHTA and CDR2 is FQGNSA. J lost 6 bases, V lost 6 bases, and 11 bases had no gene match. This CDR3 is built from 15 residues. The CDR3 DNA follows: TGTGCCAGCAGAAGAGAAGGGACAGGGGCTGGCGAGCAGTACTTC. It specifies CASRREGTGAGEQYF.

The chain recombines TRBV4-3 with TRBJ1-1; TRBD1 matches 7 bases. Unmatched junction bases numbered 12, after V lost 4 bases and J lost 1 base. CDR1 is LGHNA, CDR2 YSLEER, per germline. The CDR3 extends over 17 amino acids. The CDR3 loop is CASSPSTGTYTNTEAFF. Here the CDR3 DNA reads TGCGCCAGCAGCCCATCGACAGGGACCTATACGAACACTGAAGCTTTCTTT.

The chain uses TRBV27 and TRBJ1-4, with D unclear. This CDR3 comprises 15 residues. The germline gives CDR1 MNHEY, CDR2 SMNVEV (reference sequence). V was shortened by 1 base and J by 8 bases, with 14 bases between the two germline ends. CDR3 nucleotides: TGTGCCAGCAGTTTATTGCGGGAAGAGCCCGAAAAACTGTTTTTT. Its protein product is CASSLLREEPEKLFF.

The chain employs TRBV13 and TRBJ1-1, with 7 bases identical to TRBD1. Germline loops: CDR1 PRHDT, CDR2 FYEKMQ (reference sequence). This CDR3 region has 12 residues. Trimming cost V 6 bases and J 8 bases; bases outside gene matches: 6. The DNA of the CDR3 is TGTGCCAGCAGTCAACAGGGGACCGAAGCTTTCTTT. Protein sequence: CASSQQGTEAFF. Drawing the rest from reference TRBV13 and TRBJ1-1, the complete variable domain is AAGVIQSPRHLIKEKRETATLKCYPIPRHDTVYWYQQGPGQDPQFLISFYEKMQSDKGSIPDRFSAQQFSDYHSELNMSSLELGDSALYFCASSQQGTEAFFGQGTRLTVV.

The J gene is TRBJ1-4, the V gene TRBV4-3, with a tentative D call TRBD1 (5 bases). Per germline, CDR1 LGHNA and CDR2 YSLEER. CDR3 length: 20 amino acids. The ends were cut back, 0 bases at V and 7 bases at J, with 27 bases in the middle. CDR3 protein: CASSQEITEGILQGREKLFF. The CDR3 coding sequence is TGCGCCAGCAGCCAAGAAATAACGGAAGGGATCCTCCAGGGTCGTGAAAAACTGTTTTTT.

The V and J genes are TRBV25-1 and TRBJ2-3; 7 bases line up with TRBD1. After removal of 6 bases from V and 3 bases from J, the junction contained 9 bases not matched to a gene. This CDR3 spans 15 amino acids. From germline, CDR1 is MGHDK and CDR2 SYGVNS. CDR3 in DNA: TGTGCCAGCAGGGGGGTTGGGACAGTAACAGATACGCAGTATTTT. Translation gives CASRGVGTVTDTQYF.

This clone was found once. V usage is TRBV6-6 and J usage is TRBJ2-7; 7 bases line up with TRBD2. CDR1 is MNHNY and CDR2 is SVGAGI in the germline V gene (reference sequence). With V trimmed by 2 bases and J by 2 bases, 0 bases remained unmatched. This CDR3 is built from 13 residues. The CDR3 sequence is CASSYTSAYEQYF. The CDR3 DNA follows: TGTGCCAGCAGTTACACTAGCGCCTACGAGCAGTACTTC.

The chain employs TRBV9 and TRBJ2-1; TRBD1 is a possible D gene (5 bases). The CDR3 consists of 12 residues. CDR1 and CDR2 from the germline V gene are SGDLS and YYNGEE. Trimming shortened V by 3 bases and J by 5 bases, and 6 bases separated the two germline ends. CDR3: CASSETDNEQFF. CDR3 bases: TGTGCCAGCAGCGAGACAGACAATGAGCAGTTCTTC.

This sequence joins TRBV19 and TRBJ1-1; D gene ambiguous. CDR3 length: 14 amino acids. The V gene's germline CDR1 is LNHDA and CDR2 SQIVND (reference sequence). V shed 6 bases and J shed 4 bases, with 15 bases lying between them. The DNA of the CDR3 is TGTGCCAGTAGGATGGGCTCAATTACCACTGAAGCTTTCTTT. Encoded protein: CASRMGSITTEAFF.

This chain links TRBV6-5 with TRBJ2-6; D is unclear. CDR3 length: 15 amino acids. Germline-derived CDR1 and CDR2 are MNHEY and SVGAGI. Trimming removed 6 bases at V and 2 bases at J, with 11 bases between. The CDR3, as DNA: TGTGCCAGCAGCTACAGTGGCACTGGGGCCAACGTCCTGACTTTC. This sequence encodes CASSYSGTGANVLTF.

V gene TRBV7-3 combines with J gene TRBJ1-6; 7 nucleotides align to TRBD1. This CDR3 comprises 16 residues. Germline-derived CDR1 and CDR2 are SGHTA and FQGTGA. The V segment lost 4 bases and the J segment 0 bases; nucleotides outside the gene matches: 3. The CDR3 nucleotides read TGTGCCAGCAGCTCACAGGGGCGCTCCTATAATTCACCCCTCCACTTT. Translation gives CASSSQGRSYNSPLHF.

V and J are TRBV5-1 and TRBJ2-6; D unclear. Between the trimmed V and J ends, which lost 1 base and 2 bases, there was a span of 10 bases. Germline V gives CDR1 SGHRS, CDR2 YFSETQ. The CDR3 contains 16 residues. DNA of the CDR3: TGCGCCAGCAGCTTGACTTTATCCGCTGGGGCCAACGTCCTGACTTTC. This translates into CASSLTLSAGANVLTF.

This chain uses TRBV7-9 with TRBJ2-3, with 10 bases lining up with TRBD2. CDR3 length: 16 amino acids. Germline V gene lookup returns CDR1 SEHNR and CDR2 FQNEAQ (reference sequence). The J segment lost 0 bases and the V segment lost 3 bases, leaving 3 bases of the junction unmatched. For the CDR3, the DNA is TGTGCCAGCAGCTTGCAGCGGGGGGGAAGCACAGATACGCAGTATTTT. Translated, it gives CASSLQRGGSTDTQYF.

J is TRBJ1-5 and V is TRBV27, with D possibly matching TRBD1 (5 bases). The germline gives CDR1 MNHEY, CDR2 SMNVEV (reference sequence). V shed 0 bases and J shed 11 bases, with 14 bases lying between them. CDR3 length: 14 amino acids. The CDR3 loop reads CASSLSTGGEAQHF. The CDR3, as DNA: TGTGCCAGCAGTTTATCAACGGGGGGGGAGGCCCAGCATTTT.

This chain joins TRBV5-6 and TRBJ2-1; 9 bases map to TRBD2. This CDR3 spans 15 amino acids. V gave up 4 bases and J gave up 4 bases; unmatched junction bases: 6. CDR1 and CDR2 from the germline V gene are SGHDT and YYEEEE. The CDR3 reads CASSRAAGGYNEQFF. The DNA for the CDR3 is TGTGCCAGCAGCCGAGCAGCGGGAGGTTACAATGAGCAGTTCTTC.

For the CDR3, the DNA is TGTGCCAGCAGCTTCCAACAGGGGGGGACTGAAGCTTTCTTT. Protein sequence: CASSFQQGGTEAFF. The chain employs TRBV11-1 and TRBJ1-1; 8 nucleotides align to TRBD1. The CDR3 is 14 residues long. V was pared by 3 bases and J by 5 bases, with 5 bases of the junction left unmatched. CDR1 and CDR2 from the germline V gene are SGHAT and FQDESV (reference sequence).

The rearrangement joins TRBV9 to TRBJ2-7; 9 positions match TRBD1. The CDR3 loop spans 14 amino acids. Germline values: CDR1 SGDLS, CDR2 YYNGEE. V gave up 2 bases and J gave up 6 bases; unmatched junction bases: 6. The DNA for the CDR3 is TGTGCCAGCAGCGTCGGGACAGGGAGGAGCGAGCAGTACTTC. Its translation: CASSVGTGRSEQYF.

This clone was observed a few times. The chain has TRBV4-3 and TRBJ2-2; 7 bases fit TRBD1. The CDR3 has 18 amino acids. The V gene's germline CDR1 is LGHNA and CDR2 YSLEER. J lost 7 bases, V lost 3 bases, and 17 bases had no gene match. The CDR3 sequence: CASSHELTGAGVGGELFF. In DNA, the CDR3 is TGCGCCAGCAGCCACGAACTCACAGGGGCCGGGGTAGGCGGGGAGCTGTTTTTT.

The chain has TRBV7-2 and TRBJ2-2; TRBD2 agrees at 8 bases. Germline trimming cut 7 bases from V and 5 bases from J; bases unmatched to any gene: 6. Per germline, CDR1 SGHTA and CDR2 FQGNSA. There are 14 residues in the CDR3. CDR3 coding DNA: TGTGCCAGCACACGGGGGGGGTTTACCGGGGAGCTGTTTTTT. It translates to CASTRGGFTGELFF.